Sequencing of this T cell receptor beta chain was carried out in a study of OX40 agonist ivuxolimab in advanced cancers. Study at large: Those treated in dose escalation had hepatocellular carcinoma, melanoma, renal cell cancer or head and neck cancer.

Method: immunoSEQ multiplex PCR; TCRdb's copy keeps in-frame clones and lacks some. The sample yields 50,000 or so clones, around 89% seen once. Findings of the study overall: Fewer expanded clones were found on average in CD4+ than in CD8+ T cells.

The V and J ends lost 8 bases and 0 bases respectively, with 4 bases between them. There are 12 residues in the CDR3. Germline CDR1 is MNHNY and CDR2 is SVGAGI (reference sequence). A word on this clone: Its antigen is currently unknown.

Here the sequenced sample was CD4+ or CD8+ T cells sorted from blood, taken in a trial of the OX40 agonist ivuxolimab. This receptor was taken from an adult with an advanced solid tumor such as melanoma, head and neck, liver or kidney cancer. This rearrangement joins TRBV6-6 to TRBJ2-2; D not certain. The CDR3 nucleotides are TGTGCCAGCGGGCCGAACACCGGGGAGCTGTTTTTT. Its protein is CASGPNTGELFF.